This TCR beta chain was documented in a study of regulatory T cells in long-lasting Graves disease. Looking at the study overall: Graves' patients with a new diagnosis had received antithyroid drugs under 3 months. Whole-study findings and limits: Authors noted too few samples as a limitation. Favored usage of TRBV28, TRBJ1-2 and TRBJ2-5 was recorded in persistent disease.

Specified time point: newly diagnosed GD, antithyroid drugs for less than 3 months. PBMCs provided the RNA from which the TCR library was made. Germline V gene data show CDR1 as MNHNS and CDR2 as SASEGT. V was cut by 8 bases and J by 5 bases, with 13 bases left in between. The CDR3 totals 12 residues. Concerning this clonotype itself: The antigen is not known. Possible read error: a much larger clone is one base away.

TCR beta libraries were built with iRepertoire HTBI primers and Arm-PCR of CDR3 regions. Each CDR3 protein is one row after TCRdb ran MiXCR on the multiplex PCR reads. The sample lists 550,000 to 700,000 distinct CDR3 sequences, about 16% seen once, with approximately 12% in the top ten. This sample also belongs to another study, concerning T cells in Graves' hyperthyroidism and ophthalmopathy. From that study: In the first-round RT-PCR of the TCR CDR3, the HTBI primer set was used.

The specimen comprised peripheral blood mononuclear cells (PBMCs), sampled at new diagnosis, from a patient treated with antithyroid drugs. The chain joins TRBV6-1 to TRBJ2-7, with D possibly being TRBD1 (6 bases). This receptor was identified in a man between 18 and 29 years old with Graves disease. CDR3: CASEAGDHEQYF. The CDR3 DNA reads TGTGCCAGCGAAGCAGGGGACCACGAGCAGTACTTC.